This entry describes one T cell receptor beta chain. Germline V gene lookup returns CDR1 SGHDN and CDR2 FVKESK. Trimming took 2 bases from V and 5 from J, leaving 12 bases between them. The CDR3 totals 15 residues. The data stem from a study of low-dose radiotherapy and immunotherapy resistance in tumors. Overall study: Every six weeks patients received intravenous ipilimumab 1 mg/kg, and every two weeks they received intravenous nivolumab 240 mg.

Eligibility was restricted to patients presenting with advanced solid tumors that lacked tumor-infiltrating lymphocytes. Primers targeting TRAV and TRBV primed first-strand cDNA, covering alpha and beta chains. Over approximately 20 PCR cycles, TCRs were amplified from a constant-region primer and V-primer adapter. In TCRdb, the reads were re-called with MiXCR into one record per CDR3 protein. The sample yields about 18,000 distinct CDR3 sequences, around 70% seen once. The receptor was derived from a human donor with advanced metastatic prostate, ovarian, gallbladder or colorectal cancer (not recorded which). This table probably holds off-target reads from a library built for another chain. This chain links TRBV14 with TRBJ2-2; D is ambiguous. The CDR3 region is CASSQRVISTGELFF. For the CDR3, the DNA is TGTGCCAGCAGCCAAAGGGTGATTTCTACCGGGGAGCTGTTTTTT.